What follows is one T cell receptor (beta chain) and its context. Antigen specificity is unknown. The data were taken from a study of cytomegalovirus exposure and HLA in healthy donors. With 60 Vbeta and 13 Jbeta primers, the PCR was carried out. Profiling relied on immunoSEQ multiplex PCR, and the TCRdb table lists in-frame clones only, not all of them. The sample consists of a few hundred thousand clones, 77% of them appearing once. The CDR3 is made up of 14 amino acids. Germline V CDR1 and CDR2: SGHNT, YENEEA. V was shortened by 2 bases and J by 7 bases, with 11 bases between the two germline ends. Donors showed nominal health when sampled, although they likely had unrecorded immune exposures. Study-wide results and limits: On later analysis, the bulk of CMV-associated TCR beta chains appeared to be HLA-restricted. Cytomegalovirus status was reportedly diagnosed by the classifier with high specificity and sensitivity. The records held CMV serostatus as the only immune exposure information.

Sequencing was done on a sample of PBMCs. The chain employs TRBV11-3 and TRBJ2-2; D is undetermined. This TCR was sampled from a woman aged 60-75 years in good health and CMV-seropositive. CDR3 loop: CASSLSLSVGELFF. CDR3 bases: TGTGCCAGCAGCTTAAGCCTTTCGGTCGGGGAGCTGTTTTTT. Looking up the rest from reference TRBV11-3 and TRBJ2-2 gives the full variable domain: EAGVVQSPRYKIIEKKQPVAFWCNPISGHNTLYWYLQNLGQGPELLIRYENEEAVDDSQLPKDRFSAERLKGVDSTLKIQPAELGDSAVYLCASSLSLSVGELFFGEGSRLTVL.